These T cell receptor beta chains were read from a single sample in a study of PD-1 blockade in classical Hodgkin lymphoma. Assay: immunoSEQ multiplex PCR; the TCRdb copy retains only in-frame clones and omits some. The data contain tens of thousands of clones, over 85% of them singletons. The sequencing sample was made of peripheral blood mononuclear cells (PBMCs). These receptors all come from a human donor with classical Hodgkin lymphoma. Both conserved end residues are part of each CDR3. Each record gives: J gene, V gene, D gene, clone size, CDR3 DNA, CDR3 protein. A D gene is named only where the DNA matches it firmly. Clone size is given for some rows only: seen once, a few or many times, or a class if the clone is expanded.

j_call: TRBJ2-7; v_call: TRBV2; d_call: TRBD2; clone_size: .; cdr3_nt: TGTGCCAGCAGTGATGGACTAGCGGAATACGAGCAGTACTTC; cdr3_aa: CASSDGLAEYEQYF
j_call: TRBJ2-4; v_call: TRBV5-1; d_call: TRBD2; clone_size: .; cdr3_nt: TGCGCCAGCAGCTTTGGGACTAGGGGGACCTTTAAGAACATTCAGTACTTC; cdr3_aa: CASSFGTRGTFKNIQYF
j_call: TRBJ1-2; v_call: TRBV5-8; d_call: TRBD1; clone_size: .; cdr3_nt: TGTGCCAGCACCACAACCGGGACAGATGGCTACACCTTC; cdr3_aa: CASTTTGTDGYTF
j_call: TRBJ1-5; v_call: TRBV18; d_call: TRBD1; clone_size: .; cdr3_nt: TGTGCCAGCTCACCGTTCCCGGGACAGGGGGGTCAGCCCCAGCATTTT; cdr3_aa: CASSPFPGQGGQPQHF
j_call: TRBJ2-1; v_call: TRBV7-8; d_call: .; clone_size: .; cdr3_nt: TGTGCCAGCAGCCCCGGACAGATGAGTGAGCAGTTCTTC; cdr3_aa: CASSPGQMSEQFF
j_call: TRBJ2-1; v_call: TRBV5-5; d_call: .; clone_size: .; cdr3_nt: TGTGCCAGCGGCAGGCTAGGGGGGTACAATGAGCAGTTCTTC; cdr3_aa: CASGRLGGYNEQFF
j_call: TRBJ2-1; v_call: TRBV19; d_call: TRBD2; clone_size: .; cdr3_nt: TGTGCCAGTAGTCCCGTGGCTAGCGGGAGCGTAAGCTACAATGAGCAGTTCTTC; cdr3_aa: CASSPVASGSVSYNEQFF
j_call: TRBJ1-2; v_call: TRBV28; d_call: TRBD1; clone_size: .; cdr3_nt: TGTGCCAGCAGTACCCCGACAGGGGGCGCTTATGGCTACACCTTC; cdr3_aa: CASSTPTGGAYGYTF
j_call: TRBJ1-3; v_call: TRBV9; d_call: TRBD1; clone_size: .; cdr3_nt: TGTGCCAGCAGCTCCCAGGGGGGGATGGGCTCTGGAAACACCATATATTTT; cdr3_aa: CASSSQGGMGSGNTIYF
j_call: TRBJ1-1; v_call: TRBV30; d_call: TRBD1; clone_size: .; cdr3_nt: TGTGCCTGGAGGGGGACAGAGAACACTGAAGCTTTCTTT; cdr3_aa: CAWRGTENTEAFF
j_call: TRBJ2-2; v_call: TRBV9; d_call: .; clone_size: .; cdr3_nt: TGTGCCAGCAGTTTCCCCCGGCTAGGTGCAAACACCGGGGAGCTGTTTTTT; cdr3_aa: CASSFPRLGANTGELFF
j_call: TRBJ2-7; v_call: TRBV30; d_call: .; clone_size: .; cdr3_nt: TGTGCCTGGAGTGTCGGACGCTACGAGCAGTACTTC; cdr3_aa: CAWSVGRYEQYF
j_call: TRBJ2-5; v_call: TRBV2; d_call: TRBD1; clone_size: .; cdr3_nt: TGTGCCAGGGGGGGCCCCAGACAGGGGGCGGGTGAGACCCAGTACTTC; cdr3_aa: CARGGPRQGAGETQYF
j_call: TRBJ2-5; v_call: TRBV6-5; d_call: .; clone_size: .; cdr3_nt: TGTGCCAGCAGTCCCTCCCTGGCAGGAGAGGCCCAGTACTTC; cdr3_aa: CASSPSLAGEAQYF
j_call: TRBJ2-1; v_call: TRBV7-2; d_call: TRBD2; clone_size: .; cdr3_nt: TGTGCCAGCAGCTTAGGGTGGGGCGCGGGAGGGCACAACAATGAGCAGTTCTTC; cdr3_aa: CASSLGWGAGGHNNEQFF
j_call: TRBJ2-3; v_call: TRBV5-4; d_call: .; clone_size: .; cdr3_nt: TGTGCCAGCAGCTTGAAAAGGCAATACGCTACAGATACGCAGTATTTT; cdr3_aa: CASSLKRQYATDTQYF
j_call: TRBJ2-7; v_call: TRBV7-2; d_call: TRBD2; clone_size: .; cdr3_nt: TGTGCCAGCAGCTCGGATAGCGGGACTAGCTCCTACGAGCAGTACTTC; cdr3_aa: CASSSDSGTSSYEQYF
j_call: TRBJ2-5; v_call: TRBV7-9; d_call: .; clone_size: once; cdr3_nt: TGTGCCAGCAGCCCAGCCGGGGAAGAGACCCAGTACTTC; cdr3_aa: CASSPAGEETQYF
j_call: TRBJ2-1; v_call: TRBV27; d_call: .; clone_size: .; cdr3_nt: TGTGCCAGCAGCTATGGGGGGCCTAAGCCCAATGAGCAGTTCTTC; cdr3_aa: CASSYGGPKPNEQFF
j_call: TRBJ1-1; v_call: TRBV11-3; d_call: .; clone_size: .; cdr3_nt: TGTGCCAGCAGTTCCAGAGACACTGAAGCTTTCTTT; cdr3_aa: CASSSRDTEAFF
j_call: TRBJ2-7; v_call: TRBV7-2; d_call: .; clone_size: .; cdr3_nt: TGTGCCAGCAGCCTCAGGGTGGGTGAGCAGTACTTC; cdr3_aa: CASSLRVGEQYF